The rows below give T cell receptor beta chains drawn from one sample of a study of a mutant IDH1 vaccine in newly diagnosed glioma. Measured with immunoSEQ multiplex PCR; TCRdb has only the in-frame clones, and not every one. The sample carries roughly 42,000 clones, 70% to 90% recorded once. The antigens of these receptors remain unknown. The source was PBMCs, collected from a glioma patient whose treatment included an IDH1 peptide vaccine. The receptors shown here come from a man aged 35 to 55 with glioma. Each CDR3 is given with its conserved first and last residue. The D gene is left open where the match is weak. Size values are once, few and many counts, or a class for expanded clones, and some rows have none.

size,V,D,length,J,CDR3,DNA
-,TRBV5-1,-,15,TRBJ2-3,CASSSTLAMVDTQYF,TGCGCCAGCAGCTCTACGCTAGCGATGGTTGATACGCAGTATTTT
once,TRBV7-6,-,16,TRBJ2-2,CASSLDDRTRTGELFF,TGTGCCAGCAGCTTAGATGACCGAACGAGGACCGGGGAGCTGTTTTTT
-,TRBV15,-,15,TRBJ2-7,CATSRDLGHNSEQYF,TGTGCCACCAGCAGAGATTTGGGACATAACTCCGAGCAGTACTTC
once,TRBV5-4,-,13,TRBJ2-4,CASSLADKNIQYF,TGTGCCAGCAGCTTGGCGGATAAAAACATTCAGTACTTC
-,TRBV18,-,14,TRBJ1-1,CASSQDTTNTEAFF,TGTGCCAGCTCACAGGACACTACGAACACTGAAGCTTTCTTT
-,TRBV19,-,12,TRBJ1-5,CASSIGSQPQHF,TGTGCCAGTAGTATAGGCAGTCAGCCCCAGCATTTT
-,TRBV6-1,-,14,TRBJ1-3,CASSEARQGNTIYF,TGTGCCAGCAGTGAAGCAAGACAGGGAAACACCATATATTTT
-,TRBV18,-,13,TRBJ1-4,CASSGGTNEKLFF,TGTGCCAGCTCGGGGGGAACTAATGAAAAACTGTTTTTT
-,TRBV28,-,12,TRBJ1-4,CASSLSREKLFF,TGTGCCAGCAGTTTATCAAGGGAAAAACTGTTTTTT
-,TRBV5-1,-,13,TRBJ1-1,CASSSDNGDEAFF,TGCGCCAGCAGCTCGGACAACGGGGATGAAGCTTTCTTT
-,TRBV27,TRBD1,15,TRBJ1-4,CASSFRDRGGEKLFF,TGTGCCAGCAGTTTTCGGGACAGGGGGGGCGAAAAACTGTTTTTT
-,TRBV7-6,TRBD1,14,TRBJ1-2,CASSLRGQGAGYTF,TGTGCCAGCAGCTTGAGGGGACAGGGGGCCGGCTACACCTTC
-,TRBV4-1,TRBD2,18,TRBJ2-5,CASSQPPGGTSGGETQYF,TGCGCCAGCAGCCAACCCCCCGGTGGGACTAGCGGGGGAGAGACCCAGTACTTC
-,TRBV2,-,14,TRBJ2-1,CASVAASSYNEQFF,TGTGCCAGCGTAGCGGCCAGCTCCTACAATGAGCAGTTCTTC
-,TRBV2,-,12,TRBJ2-1,CASSDQYNEQFF,TGTGCCAGCAGTGATCAGTACAATGAGCAGTTCTTC
-,TRBV7-2,TRBD1,15,TRBJ2-7,CASSLSGTGGYEQYF,TGTGCCAGCAGCTTATCCGGGACAGGGGGGTACGAGCAGTACTTC
-,TRBV27,TRBD2,15,TRBJ2-3,CASSSGLPLTDTQYF,TGTGCCAGCAGTTCGGGACTACCCCTCACAGATACGCAGTATTTT
-,TRBV6-5,-,15,TRBJ1-4,CASSQTQGRGEKLFF,TGTGCCAGCAGCCAGACGCAGGGGCGGGGTGAAAAACTGTTTTTT
-,TRBV2,-,14,TRBJ2-7,CASSPGQPPYEQYF,TGTGCCAGCAGTCCCGGACAGCCGCCCTACGAGCAGTACTTC